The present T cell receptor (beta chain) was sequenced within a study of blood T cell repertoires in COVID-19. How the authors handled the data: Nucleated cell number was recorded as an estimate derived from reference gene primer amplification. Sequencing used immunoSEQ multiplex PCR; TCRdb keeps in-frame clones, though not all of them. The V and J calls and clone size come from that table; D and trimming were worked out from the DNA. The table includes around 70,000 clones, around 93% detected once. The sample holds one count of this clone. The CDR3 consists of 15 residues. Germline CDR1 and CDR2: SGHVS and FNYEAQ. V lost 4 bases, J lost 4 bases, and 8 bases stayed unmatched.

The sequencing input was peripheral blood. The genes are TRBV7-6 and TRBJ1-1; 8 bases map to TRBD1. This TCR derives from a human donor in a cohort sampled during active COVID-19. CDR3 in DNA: TGTGCCAGCAGCTCCGCGACAGGGGTGGCCACTGAAGCTTTCTTT. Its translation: CASSSATGVATEAFF.